Listed below are T cell receptor beta chains from one sample, sequenced in a study of cytomegalovirus exposure and HLA in healthy donors. The method was immunoSEQ multiplex PCR; TCRdb's version includes in-frame clones alone and lacks a portion of them. This sample has approximately 180,000 clones, with about 13% found just once. The specimen was PBMCs. These receptors originate from a man in his fifties or sixties in good health and CMV-seropositive. CDR3s include the opening cysteine and the closing phenylalanine or tryptophan. A D gene is named only where the DNA matches it firmly. The size entry is marked missing in some rows and otherwise reads once, few, many or a size class.

>TRBJ1-1|TRBV5-1|NA|NA
TGCGCCAGCAGGCGGGATCAGAACACTGAAGCTTTCTTT
CASRRDQNTEAFF
>TRBJ1-3|TRBV2|NA|few
TGTGCCAGCAGTGACCAAGGGGAAATCTCTGGAAACACCATATATTTT
CASSDQGEISGNTIYF
>TRBJ2-1|TRBV7-2|NA|NA
TGTGCCAGCAGCTTAGCTGGTGCGGGGCAGACGCAGTTCTTC
CASSLAGAGQTQFF
>TRBJ1-2|TRBV30|TRBD1|few
TGTGCCTGGAGTGTGGGACAGGGGGACGGCTACACCTTC
CAWSVGQGDGYTF
>TRBJ2-5|TRBV11-2|NA|NA
TGTGCCAGCAGCTTAGGTCACTCAGGGGAAGAGACCCAGTACTTC
CASSLGHSGEETQYF
>TRBJ1-2|TRBV19|NA|few
TGTGCCAGTAGTATGTCAGGAAACGATGGCTACACCTTC
CASSMSGNDGYTF
>TRBJ1-2|TRBV19|NA|few
TGTGCCAGTAGTATACGGATAAAGGGAGATGGCTACACCTTC
CASSIRIKGDGYTF
>TRBJ2-1|TRBV7-3|NA|few
TGTGCCAGCAGGGTTCAACAGGGATCTTACAATGAGCAGTTCTTC
CASRVQQGSYNEQFF
>TRBJ1-1|TRBV4-3|NA|NA
TGCGCCAGCAGCCAAGACTCTGGGAGATCCACTGAAGCTTTCTTT
CASSQDSGRSTEAFF
>TRBJ2-3|TRBV7-6|TRBD1|NA
TGTGCCAGCTCCCTCACGACAGGGGGCACAGATACGCAGTATTTT
CASSLTTGGTDTQYF
>TRBJ1-2|TRBV29-1|TRBD1|NA
TGCAGCGTTAAACCGGGACAGGGGTACGGTGGCTACACCTTC
CSVKPGQGYGGYTF
>TRBJ1-4|TRBV7-9|NA|few
TGTGCCAGCAGCCGGACCGATCGGGGGGAAAAACTGTTTTTT
CASSRTDRGEKLFF
>TRBJ1-4|TRBV25-1|TRBD1|NA
TGTGCCAGCAGTCCAGGGGGCAGGGGGGAAAACCTGTTTTTT
CASSPGGRGENLFF
>TRBJ2-1|TRBV4-1|TRBD2|NA
TGCGCCAGCAGCCGATTTAGCGGGGGGGTATACAATGAGCAGTTCTTC
CASSRFSGGVYNEQFF
>TRBJ2-7|TRBV2|NA|NA
TGTGCCAGCAGTCAAGATGGAGTATACGAGCAGTACTTC
CASSQDGVYEQYF
>TRBJ2-3|TRBV29-1|NA|few
TGCAGCGTTAGACATCAGGGTTACACAGATACGCAGTATTTT
CSVRHQGYTDTQYF
>TRBJ2-7|TRBV19|TRBD1|NA
TGTGCCAGTAGTGGCCAGGGGGCGCTTATCTACGAGCAGTACTTC
CASSGQGALIYEQYF
>TRBJ1-1|TRBV5-8|NA|NA
TGTGCCAGCAGGGCTTTCAGGGGCATGAACACTGAAGCTTTCTTT
CASRAFRGMNTEAFF
>TRBJ2-7|TRBV27|NA|few
TGTGCCGGCCGAGACAGAAACTACGAGCAGTACTTC
CAGRDRNYEQYF
>TRBJ1-1|TRBV6-5|NA|few
TGTGCCAGCACGGGAGCCTGGGGAACTGAAGCTTTCTTT
CASTGAWGTEAFF
>TRBJ2-1|TRBV5-1|TRBD1|few
TGCGCCAGCAACCCCCCGACAGGGACGGGTGCTGAGCAGTTCTTC
CASNPPTGTGAEQFF
>TRBJ1-1|TRBV15|NA|NA
TGTGCCACCAGCCCATTCCGGGACAAGGAACAGGGTGAAGCTTTCTTT
CATSPFRDKEQGEAFF
>TRBJ1-6|TRBV7-6|NA|few
TGTGCCAGCAGCTTAGGCGGTGGGCCCCTCCACTTT
CASSLGGGPLHF
>TRBJ2-3|TRBV29-1|TRBD1|few
TGCAGCGTTGCACCGGACAGGGGGCCAGATACGCAGTATTTT
CSVAPDRGPDTQYF
>TRBJ1-1|TRBV2|NA|few
TGTGCCAGCAGTTACTTACAGGGGAACACTGAAGCTTTCTTT
CASSYLQGNTEAFF
>TRBJ2-1|TRBV28|NA|few
TGTGCCAGTTCTTCCCCGTCTAGCGTTCTGGGCAATGAGCAGTTCTTC
CASSSPSSVLGNEQFF
>TRBJ1-2|TRBV27|NA|few
TGTGCCAGCAGCTCGGGGGAAGTACATGGCTACACCTTC
CASSSGEVHGYTF
>TRBJ2-3|TRBV28|TRBD2|NA
TGTGCCAGCATAGCGGGGGGGCCGGGGACAGATACGCAGTATTTT
CASIAGGPGTDTQYF
>TRBJ1-2|TRBV6-5|TRBD1|NA
TGTGCCAGCAGCCCCCCGGGGACAGGAGTCTATGGCTACACCTTC
CASSPPGTGVYGYTF
>TRBJ1-6|TRBV30|TRBD1|NA
TGTGCCTGGAGTCCGAGGGACAGCTCCTATAATTCACCCCTCCACTTT
CAWSPRDSSYNSPLHF
>TRBJ1-2|TRBV11-3|NA|few
TGTGCCAGCAGCTCTTTGGACAGAAACTATGGCTACACCTTC
CASSSLDRNYGYTF
>TRBJ1-2|TRBV6-5|TRBD1|few
TGTGCCAGCAGGCCTTGGACAGGGCGATATGGCTACACCTTC
CASRPWTGRYGYTF
>TRBJ2-2|TRBV2|TRBD1|NA
TGTGCCAGCGGTCGACAGGGCGAGGCCGGGGAGCTGTTTTTT
CASGRQGEAGELFF
>TRBJ1-5|TRBV5-1|TRBD1|few
TGCGCCAGCAGCTTTGGACAGGGGGCAGGGCCCCAGCATTTT
CASSFGQGAGPQHF
>TRBJ1-1|TRBV30|TRBD1|few
TGTGCCTGGAGCCGGACCCGGACAGGGGGTACTGAAGCTTTCTTT
CAWSRTRTGGTEAFF
>TRBJ2-1|TRBV15|TRBD2|few
TGTGCCACCAGCAGGACTACTAGCGACAGCAACAATGAGCAGTTCTTC
CATSRTTSDSNNEQFF
>TRBJ1-3|TRBV5-6|NA|few
TGTGCCAGCAGCCCGCTAGGGCCGGGACTCAACTCTGGAAACACCATATATTTT
CASSPLGPGLNSGNTIYF
>TRBJ1-3|TRBV7-2|TRBD1|few
TGTGCCAGCAGCTTACAGGGGGCCCTCTCTGGAAACACCATATATTTT
CASSLQGALSGNTIYF
>TRBJ2-5|TRBV7-9|NA|few
TGTGCCAGCAGCTTACTGACGGGGGAGACCCAGTACTTC
CASSLLTGETQYF
>TRBJ1-5|TRBV7-2|TRBD1|NA
TGTGCCAGCAGCCCTAGACAGGGACCTCAGCCCCAGCATTTT
CASSPRQGPQPQHF